The T cell receptor (beta chain) described here comes from a study of PD-L1 blockade in urothelial cancer. Germline assignment: CDR1 MNHEY and CDR2 SMNVEV (reference sequence). The CDR3 consists of 13 residues. V was cut by 4 bases and J by 3 bases, with 8 bases left in between. Here immunoSEQ multiplex PCR was the method, and the copy in TCRdb shows in-frame clones only, minus some. The sample records 35,000 to 50,000 clones, 81% being singletons. The material sequenced was PBMCs, taken around atezolizumab (anti-PD-L1) treatment. The source is a man aged 70 or older with urothelial cancer. The chain uses TRBV27 and TRBJ2-3, with unresolved D. The CDR3 sequence is CASSSDNTDTQYF. DNA for the CDR3: TGTGCCAGCAGTTCCGACAATACAGATACGCAGTATTTT.